This TCR beta chain was observed in a study of Graves' ophthalmopathy and Graves' hyperthyroidism. At the level of the study: Peripheral blood samples were taken at initial diagnosis, before any treatment.

In this cohort, patients with other autoimmune diseases, uncontrolled infections, pregnancy or lactation were excluded. The PBMCs were taken from approximately 9 ml of fresh peripheral blood. In the case of this clonotype: The conserved phenylalanine or tryptophan is not found at the CDR3 terminus, so this likely reflects a read error.

Amplified material comprised TCR beta CDR3 regions derived from RNA transcripts. An initial RT-PCR round employing HTBI primers preceded a second-round multiplex PCR. TCRdb reprocessed the multiplex PCR reads via MiXCR and lists one record per CDR3 protein. This sample has hundreds of thousands of distinct CDR3 sequences, with over 20% found just once. V lost 5 bases and J lost 5, with 14 bases in between. From germline, CDR1 is SGHRS and CDR2 YFSETQ. CDR3 length: 13 residues. V and J are TRBV5-1 and TRBJ2-7; D tentatively fits TRBD1 or TRBD2 (5 bases each). This clonotype originated in a woman younger than 30 with stable Graves' hyperthyroidism. Sequenced: peripheral blood. Written as DNA, the CDR3 is TGCGCCAGCAGTACACGGGGCCGGAACGAGCAGTACTAC. Protein sequence: CASSTRGRNEQYY.